The T cell receptor (beta chain) under discussion was sequenced for a study of blood T cell repertoires in COVID-19. CDR3 length equals 16 residues. The V gene end was trimmed by 10 bases and the J gene end by 4 bases; junction bases not matched to a gene: 14. The germline V gene encodes CDR1 SGHTA and CDR2 FQGNSA. This table comes from immunoSEQ multiplex PCR, and its TCRdb copy is limited to in-frame clones, with some not included. The sample records roughly 300,000 clones, about four fifths being singletons. Sequencing was done on a sample of peripheral blood. The chain carries TRBV7-2 and TRBJ1-2; 11 positions agree with TRBD1. This TCR was recovered from a woman between 55 and 75 years old with active or convalescent COVID-19. In DNA, the CDR3 is TGTGCCATCCCGCGGACAGGGGGCGCGGGGTTCTATGGCTACACCTTC. Translation: CAIPRTGGAGFYGYTF.